This TCR beta chain was documented in a study of T cells in Graves' hyperthyroidism and ophthalmopathy. J was trimmed by 2 bases and V by 3 bases; bases with no gene match: 6. Per the germline V gene, CDR1 is SEHNR and CDR2 is FQNEAQ (reference sequence). The CDR3 is made up of 16 amino acids. Patients aged 18 to 65 had newly diagnosed hyperthyroidism that had lasted under 2 months. Each 10 ml fresh peripheral blood draw supplied the PBMCs. The source material, RNA transcripts, was used to amplify TCR beta CDR3 regions. A first-round RT-PCR of the TCR CDR3 used the HTBI primer set. TCRdb re-analysed the multiplex PCR reads in MiXCR, keeping a single row per CDR3 protein. The data show about 560,000 distinct CDR3 sequences, 16% seen once.

The source is a woman aged 18 to 35 with Graves' hyperthyroidism. J is TRBJ2-3 and V is TRBV7-9; 9 nucleotides align to TRBD2. The sample was blood. CDR3: CASSFKAGGFTDTQYF. DNA of the CDR3: TGTGCCAGCAGCTTCAAAGCGGGGGGTTTCACAGATACGCAGTATTTT. The whole variable domain, filled in from reference TRBV7-9 and TRBJ2-3, reads DTGVSQNPRHKITKRGQNVTFRCDPISEHNRLYWYRQTLGQGPEFLTYFQNEAQLEKSRLLSDRFSAERPKGSFSTLEIQRTEQGDSAMYLCASSFKAGGFTDTQYFGPGTRLTVL.